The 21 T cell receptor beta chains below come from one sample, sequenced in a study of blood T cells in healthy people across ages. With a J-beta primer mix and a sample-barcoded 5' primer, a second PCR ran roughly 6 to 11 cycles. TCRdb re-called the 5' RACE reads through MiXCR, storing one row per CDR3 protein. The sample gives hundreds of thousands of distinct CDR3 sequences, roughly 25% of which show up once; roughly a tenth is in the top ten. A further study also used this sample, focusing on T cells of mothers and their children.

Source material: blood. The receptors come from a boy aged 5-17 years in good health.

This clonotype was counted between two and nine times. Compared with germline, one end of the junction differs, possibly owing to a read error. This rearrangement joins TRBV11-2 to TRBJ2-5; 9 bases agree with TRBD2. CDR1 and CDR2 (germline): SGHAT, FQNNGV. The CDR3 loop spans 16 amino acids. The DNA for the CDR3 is TGTGCCAGTAGCTTAGCACTTTTAGCGGGAGAAGAGACCCAGTACTTC. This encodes CASSLALLAGEETQYF.

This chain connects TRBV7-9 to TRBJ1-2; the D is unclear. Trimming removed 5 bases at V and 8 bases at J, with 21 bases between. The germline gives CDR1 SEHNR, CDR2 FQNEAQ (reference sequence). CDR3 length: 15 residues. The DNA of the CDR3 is TGTGCCAGCAGCCTCGATCAGCAAGGGATCCCAGGCTACACCTTC. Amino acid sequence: CASSLDQQGIPGYTF.

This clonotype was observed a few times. The CDR3, as DNA: TGTGCCAGCAGTTACTCCTCTAGCGGGGCCGCCTACGAGCAGTACTTC. Its translation: CASSYSSSGAAYEQYF. This sequence joins TRBV6-2 or TRBV6-3 and TRBJ2-7; 9 bases line up with TRBD2. V was pared by 0 bases and J by 2 bases, with 5 bases of the junction left unmatched. Germline loops: CDR1 MNHEY, CDR2 SVGEGT. This CDR3 spans 16 amino acids.

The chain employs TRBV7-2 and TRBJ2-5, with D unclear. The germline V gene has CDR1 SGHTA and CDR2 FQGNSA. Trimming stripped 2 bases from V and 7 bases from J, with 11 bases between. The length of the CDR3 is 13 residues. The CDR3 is CASSLNYPMTQYF. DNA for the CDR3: TGTGCCAGCAGCTTAAACTATCCTATGACCCAGTACTTC.

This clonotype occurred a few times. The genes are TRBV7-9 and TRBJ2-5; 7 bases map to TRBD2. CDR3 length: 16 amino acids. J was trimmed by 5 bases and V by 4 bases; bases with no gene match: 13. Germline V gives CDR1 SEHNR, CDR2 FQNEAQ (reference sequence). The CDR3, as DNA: TGTGCCAGCAGCTCCACCGGCGCTAGGACTAGGGAGACCCAGTACTTC. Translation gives CASSSTGARTRETQYF.

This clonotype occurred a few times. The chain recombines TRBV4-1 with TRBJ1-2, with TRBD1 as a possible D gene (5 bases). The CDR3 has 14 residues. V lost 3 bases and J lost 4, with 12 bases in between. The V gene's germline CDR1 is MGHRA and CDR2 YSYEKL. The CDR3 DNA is TGCGCCAGCAGCCAGGTGCAGGGCCCCTATGGCTACACCTTC. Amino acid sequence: CASSQVQGPYGYTF.

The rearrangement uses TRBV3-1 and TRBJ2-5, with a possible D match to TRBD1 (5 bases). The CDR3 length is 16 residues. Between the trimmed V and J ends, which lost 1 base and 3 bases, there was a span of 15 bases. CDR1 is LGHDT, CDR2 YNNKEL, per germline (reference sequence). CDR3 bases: TGTGCCAGCAGCCAAGTAAGGTCCGAGACAGAAGAGACCCAGTACTTC. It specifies CASSQVRSETEETQYF.

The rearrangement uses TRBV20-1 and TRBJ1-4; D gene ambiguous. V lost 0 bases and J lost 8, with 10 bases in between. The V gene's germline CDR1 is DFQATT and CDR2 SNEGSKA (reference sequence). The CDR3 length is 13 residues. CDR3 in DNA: TGCAGTGCTAGAGACCCCCGAAGGGAAAAACTGTTTTTT. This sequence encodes CSARDPRREKLFF.

CDR3 in DNA: TGCGCCAGCAGCGGCGCCCAGGGATCTGAAGCTTTCTTT. This gives the protein CASSGAQGSEAFF. J is TRBJ1-1 and V is TRBV5-1; D might be TRBD1 (5 bases). V gave up 4 bases and J gave up 6 bases, with 13 bases separating them. This CDR3 has 13 amino acids. Germline V CDR1 and CDR2: SGHRS, YFSETQ.

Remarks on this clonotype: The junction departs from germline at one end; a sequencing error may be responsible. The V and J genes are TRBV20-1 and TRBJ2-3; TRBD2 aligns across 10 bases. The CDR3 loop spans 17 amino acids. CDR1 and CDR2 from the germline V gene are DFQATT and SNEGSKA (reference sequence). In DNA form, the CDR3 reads TGTAGTGCTAGAGACGCCGGACTAGCGGAAGGCACAGATACGCAGTATTTT. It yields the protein CSARDAGLAEGTDTQYF.

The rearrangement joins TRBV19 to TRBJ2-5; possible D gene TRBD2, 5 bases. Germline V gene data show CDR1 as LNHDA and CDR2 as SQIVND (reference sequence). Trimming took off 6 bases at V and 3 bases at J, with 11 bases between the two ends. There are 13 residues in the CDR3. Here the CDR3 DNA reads TGTGCCAGTAGCACTTCTAGCAAAGAGACCCAGTACTTC. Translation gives CASSTSSKETQYF.

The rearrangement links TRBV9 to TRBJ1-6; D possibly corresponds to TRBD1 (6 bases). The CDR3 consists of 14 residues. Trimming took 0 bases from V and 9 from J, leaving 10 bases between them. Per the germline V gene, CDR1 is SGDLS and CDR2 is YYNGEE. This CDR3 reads CASSVVQGSSPLHF. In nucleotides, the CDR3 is TGTGCCAGCAGCGTAGTACAGGGATCTTCACCCCTCCACTTT.

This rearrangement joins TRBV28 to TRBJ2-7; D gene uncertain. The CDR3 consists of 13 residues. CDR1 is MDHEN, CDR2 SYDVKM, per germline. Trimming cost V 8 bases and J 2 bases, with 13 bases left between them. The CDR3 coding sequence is TGTGCCAGCCCACCCCCCAGAACCTACGAGCAGTACTTC. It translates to CASPPPRTYEQYF.

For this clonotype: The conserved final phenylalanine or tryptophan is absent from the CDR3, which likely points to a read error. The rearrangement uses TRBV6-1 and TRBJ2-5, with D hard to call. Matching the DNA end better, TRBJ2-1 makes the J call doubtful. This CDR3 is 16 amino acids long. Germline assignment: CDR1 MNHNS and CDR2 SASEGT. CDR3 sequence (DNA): TGTGCCAGCACCGCAGGCCCCATCCTCTCCTACAATGACCAGTTCCTC. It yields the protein CASTAGPILSYNDQFL.

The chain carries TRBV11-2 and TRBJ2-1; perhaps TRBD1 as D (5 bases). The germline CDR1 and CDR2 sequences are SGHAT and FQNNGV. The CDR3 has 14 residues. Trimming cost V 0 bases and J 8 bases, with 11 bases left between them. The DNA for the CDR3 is TGTGCCAGCAGCTTAGATGCAGGGTATGATGAGCAGTTCTTC. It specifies CASSLDAGYDEQFF.

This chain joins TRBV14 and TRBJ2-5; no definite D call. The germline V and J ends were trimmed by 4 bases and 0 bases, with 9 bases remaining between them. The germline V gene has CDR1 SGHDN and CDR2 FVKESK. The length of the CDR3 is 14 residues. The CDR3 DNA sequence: TGTGCCAGCAGCCTGAAGGTGTACCAAGAGACCCAGTACTTC. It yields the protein CASSLKVYQETQYF.

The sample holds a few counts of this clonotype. DNA for the CDR3: TGTGCCAGCAGTTGGAGGGGAGACTCCTACGAGCAGTACTTC. This sequence encodes CASSWRGDSYEQYF. V gene TRBV27 combines with J gene TRBJ2-7, with D possibly being TRBD2 (6 bases). Trimming stripped 4 bases from V and 0 bases from J, with 10 bases between. The CDR3 sequence is 14 residues long. The V gene's germline CDR1 is MNHEY and CDR2 SMNVEV (reference sequence).

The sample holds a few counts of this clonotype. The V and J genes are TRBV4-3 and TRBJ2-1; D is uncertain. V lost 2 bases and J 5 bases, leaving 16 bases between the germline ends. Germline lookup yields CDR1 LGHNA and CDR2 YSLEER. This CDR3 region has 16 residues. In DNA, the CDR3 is TGCGCCAGCAGCCAAACCGCTAGAAATCAAAACAATGAGCAGTTCTTC. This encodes CASSQTARNQNNEQFF.

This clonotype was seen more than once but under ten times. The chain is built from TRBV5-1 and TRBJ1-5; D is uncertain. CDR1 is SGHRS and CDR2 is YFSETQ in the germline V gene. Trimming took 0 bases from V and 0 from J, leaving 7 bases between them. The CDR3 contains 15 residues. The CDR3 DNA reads TGCGCCAGCAGCTTGGGAGACTTTAGCAATCAGCCCCAGCATTTT. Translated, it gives CASSLGDFSNQPQHF.

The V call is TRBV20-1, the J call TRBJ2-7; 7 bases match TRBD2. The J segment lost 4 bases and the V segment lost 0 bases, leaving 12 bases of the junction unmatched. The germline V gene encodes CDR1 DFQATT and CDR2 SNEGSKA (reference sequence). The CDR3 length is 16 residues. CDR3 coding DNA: TGCAGTGCTAGAGATCCCCTTGGGAGGGGATCATACGAGCAGTACTTC. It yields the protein CSARDPLGRGSYEQYF.

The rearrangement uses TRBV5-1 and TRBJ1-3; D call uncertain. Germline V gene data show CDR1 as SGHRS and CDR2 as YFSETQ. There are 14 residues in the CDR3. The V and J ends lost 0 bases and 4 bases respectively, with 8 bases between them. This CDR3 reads CASSLEAGGNTIYF. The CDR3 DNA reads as TGCGCCAGCAGCTTGGAGGCAGGAGGAAACACCATATATTTT.